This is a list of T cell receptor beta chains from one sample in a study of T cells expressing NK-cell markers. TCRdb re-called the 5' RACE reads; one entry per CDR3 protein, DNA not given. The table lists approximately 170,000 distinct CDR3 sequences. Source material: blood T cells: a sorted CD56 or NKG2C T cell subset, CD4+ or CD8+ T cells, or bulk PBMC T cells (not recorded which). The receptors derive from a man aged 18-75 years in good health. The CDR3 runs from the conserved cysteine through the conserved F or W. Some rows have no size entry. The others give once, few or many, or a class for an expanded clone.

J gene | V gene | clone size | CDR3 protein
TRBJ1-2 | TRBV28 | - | CASSLSGEGYYGYTF
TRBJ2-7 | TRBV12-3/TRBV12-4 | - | CASSNNRGEQYF
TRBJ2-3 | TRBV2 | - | CASSGGGGQYF
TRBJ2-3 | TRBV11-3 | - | CASSLDHLTGRDTQYF
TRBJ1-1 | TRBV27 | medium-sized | CASSFTVAGEAFF
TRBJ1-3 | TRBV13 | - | CASSPFDESGNTIYF
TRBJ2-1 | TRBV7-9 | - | CASSPLSANEQFF
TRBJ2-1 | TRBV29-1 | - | CSVVGRRDEQFF
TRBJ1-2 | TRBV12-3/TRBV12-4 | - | CASSNRGGYGYTF
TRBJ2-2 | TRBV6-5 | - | CASSYSIPQGRSTGELFF
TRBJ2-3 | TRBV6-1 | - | CASSHGSYGQDTQYF
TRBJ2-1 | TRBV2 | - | CASSEKWGDEQFF
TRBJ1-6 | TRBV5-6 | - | CASSLIVENSPLHF
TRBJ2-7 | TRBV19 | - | CASSIGGETYEQYF